The 3 T cell receptor beta chains in this list originate from one sample, sequenced in a study of CD8 T cells in Susac syndrome. With random hexamers, reverse transcription was performed on about 0.5 to 1 ug of RNA. MiXCR was run by TCRdb on the immunoSEQ multiplex PCR reads, yielding one entry per CDR3 protein. The sample includes about 140,000 distinct CDR3 sequences, roughly 95% of them seen just once. The sequencing input was CD4+ T cells from PBMCs. These receptors originate from a human donor with multiple sclerosis.

The CDR3 loop reads CSARSGLAGVPTDTQYF. The CDR3 nucleotides read TGCAGTGCTCGGTCGGGACTAGCGGGAGTCCCCACAGATACGCAGTATTTT. The chain couples TRBV20-1 to TRBJ2-3; 14 positions agree with TRBD2. The germline gives CDR1 DFQATT, CDR2 SNEGSKA (reference sequence). V lost 5 bases, J lost 2 bases, and 9 bases stayed unmatched. CDR3 length: 17 amino acids.

The chain carries TRBV25-1 and TRBJ1-1; the D gene is possibly TRBD1 (5 bases). The CDR3 is 14 residues long. Germline assignment: CDR1 MGHDK and CDR2 SYGVNS. Trimming cost V 4 bases and J 3 bases, with 12 bases left between them. The CDR3 DNA is TGTGCCAGCAGTGGTTCGAGGGGTCACACTGAAGCTTTCTTT. Translated, it gives CASSGSRGHTEAFF.

This clonotype was counted a single time. This chain uses TRBV6-5 with TRBJ2-3; 11 positions match TRBD2. The CDR3 is 15 residues long. V lost 6 bases and J lost 2; bases outside the gene matches: 4. The germline V gene has CDR1 MNHEY and CDR2 SVGAGI. CDR3 protein: CASSLLAGVTDTQYF. For the CDR3, the DNA is TGTGCCAGCAGCTTACTAGCGGGAGTCACAGATACGCAGTATTTT.